The 15 T cell receptor beta chains in this list originate from one sample, sequenced in a study of blood T cell repertoires in COVID-19. TCRdb keeps only in-frame clones here, not all; method: immunoSEQ multiplex PCR. The sample shows tens of thousands of clones, 65% to 85% of them seen only once. The sample comprised peripheral blood. The receptors here all came from a man aged 60 to 69 with acute or convalescent COVID-19.

V is TRBV2 and J is TRBJ1-2, with 8 bases fitting TRBD1. CDR3 size: 15 residues. CDR1 and CDR2 (germline): SNHLY, FYNNEI. Trimming took 1 base from V and 5 from J; bases not matched to a gene: 6. CDR3 residues: CASSEEGQAAYGYTF. CDR3 bases: TGTGCCAGCAGTGAAGAGGGACAGGCCGCTTATGGCTACACCTTC.

This chain connects TRBV7-8 to TRBJ1-5; 10 positions match TRBD1. Trimming at V came to 5 bases and at J to 4 bases, leaving 5 bases not matched to a gene. The CDR3 covers 15 residues. Germline V gene lookup returns CDR1 SGHVS and CDR2 FQNEAQ. DNA of the CDR3: TGTGCCAGCAGCACTAGGACAGGGGGTAATCAGCCCCAGCATTTT. This sequence encodes CASSTRTGGNQPQHF. Based on the CDR3 plus reference TRBV7-8 and TRBJ1-5, the full variable domain is GAGVSQSPRYKVAKRGQDVALRCDPISGHVSLFWYQQALGQGPEFLTYFQNEAQLDKSGLPSDRFFAERPEGSVSTLKIQRTQQEDSAVYLCASSTRTGGNQPQHFGDGTRLSIL.

This clone was seen a handful of times. The gene calls are TRBV6-6 and TRBJ2-7, with TRBD1 matching over 10 bases. This CDR3 spans 14 amino acids. Germline V CDR1 and CDR2: MNHNY, SVGAGI (reference sequence). Trimming at V came to 3 bases and at J to 3 bases, leaving 2 bases not matched to a gene. This CDR3 reads CASSYGDRGYEQYF. The CDR3 nucleotides are TGTGCCAGCAGTTATGGGGACAGGGGCTACGAGCAGTACTTC.

The V call is TRBV18, the J call TRBJ1-5, with 11 nucleotides matching TRBD1. Germline V gene lookup returns CDR1 KGHSH and CDR2 LQKENI. The trim removed 6 bases at V and 3 bases at J, leaving 4 bases unmatched. The CDR3 covers 15 residues. The CDR3, as DNA: TGTGCCAGCTCGGGACAGGGGGGTAACAATCAGCCCCAGCATTTT. Translating gives CASSGQGGNNQPQHF.

V gene TRBV7-2 combines with J gene TRBJ2-7; 8 bases are a match to TRBD2. The CDR3 totals 15 residues. In germline, CDR1 is SGHTA, CDR2 FQGNSA. The junction had 4 bases not matched to a gene; V was cut back by 0 bases and J by 3 bases. The CDR3 here is CASSLAGGANYEQYF. The CDR3 nucleotides read TGTGCCAGCAGCTTAGCCGGGGGGGCTAACTACGAGCAGTACTTC.

The rearrangement links TRBV7-3 to TRBJ2-3; 8 bases map to TRBD2. V lost 5 bases and J lost 0; bases outside the gene matches: 4. CDR1 is SGHTA, CDR2 FQGTGA, per germline. The CDR3 consists of 15 residues. This chain's CDR3 is CASSRGGHSTDTQYF. DNA of the CDR3: TGTGCCAGCAGCCGGGGGGGACATAGCACAGATACGCAGTATTTT.

The rearrangement links TRBV6-6 to TRBJ2-1, with a possible D match to TRBD1 (5 bases). The CDR3 contains 11 residues. Germline values: CDR1 MNHNY, CDR2 SVGAGI (reference sequence). Trimming pared 4 bases from V and 11 bases from J, leaving 9 bases between. The chain's CDR3 is CASSFDSKQFF. CDR3 coding DNA: TGTGCCAGCAGTTTCGACAGCAAGCAGTTCTTC.

As regards this clone: The junction differs from germline at one of its ends, possibly a read error. The genes are TRBV7-9 and TRBJ1-2, with 10 bases aligning to TRBD1. The CDR3 runs 15 residues. Per the germline V gene, CDR1 is SEHNR and CDR2 is FQNEAQ (reference sequence). This CDR3 is CASSLAGSETGGYRF. The CDR3 nucleotides are TGTGCCAGCAGCTTAGCAGGTTCCGAGACAGGGGGCTATCGCTTC.

CDR3 region: CASSLGQATEAFF. The DNA of the CDR3 is TGTGCCAGCAGCTTAGGACAGGCCACTGAAGCTTTCTTT. The chain couples TRBV7-3 to TRBJ1-1, with 7 nucleotides matching TRBD1. Germline trimming cut 2 bases from V and 4 bases from J; bases unmatched to any gene: 1. From germline, CDR1 is SGHTA and CDR2 FQGTGA. CDR3 length equals 13 residues.

The V gene is TRBV5-5, the J gene TRBJ2-1; possible D gene TRBD1, 6 bases. CDR3 length: 11 residues. V shed 4 bases and J shed 10 bases, with 9 bases lying between them. Germline lookup yields CDR1 SGHKS and CDR2 YYEKEE (reference sequence). The CDR3 protein is CASSRTDEQFF. The CDR3 region has the DNA TGTGCCAGCAGCAGGACAGACGAGCAGTTCTTC.

The chain uses TRBV2 and TRBJ1-2; tentatively, D is TRBD1 (5 bases). Trimming took off 3 bases at V and 4 bases at J, with 12 bases between the two ends. The germline V gene encodes CDR1 SNHLY and CDR2 FYNNEI. The CDR3 extends over 14 amino acids. CDR3 residues: CASSEKGESYGYTF. The CDR3 coding sequence is TGTGCCAGCAGTGAGAAAGGGGAAAGCTATGGCTACACCTTC.

This chain links TRBV19 with TRBJ1-1; no reliable D call. The ends were cut back, 1 base at V and 0 bases at J, with 12 bases in the middle. The CDR3 totals 16 residues. CDR1 is LNHDA and CDR2 is SQIVND in the germline V gene (reference sequence). The DNA of the CDR3 is TGTGCCAGTAGTATAGTACCGGGTCTAGTGAACACTGAAGCTTTCTTT. As protein: CASSIVPGLVNTEAFF.

The CDR3 here is CALAGGDSFF. CDR3 in DNA: TGTGCCCTCGCCGGGGGGGATTCTTTCTTT. The V and J genes are TRBV11-3 and TRBJ1-1, with D maybe TRBD1 (5 bases). Deletions cut 11 bases from V and 12 bases from J, with 16 bases between. The CDR3 is made up of 10 amino acids. CDR1 is SGHNT and CDR2 is YENEEA in the germline V gene.

The chain uses TRBV3-1 (or the pseudogene TRBV3-2) and TRBJ1-1; D is ambiguous. The CDR3 spans 16 residues. Germline V gene lookup returns CDR1 LGHDT and CDR2 YNNKEL (reference sequence). Trimming took off 0 bases at V and 0 bases at J, with 11 bases between the two ends. CDR3 coding DNA: TGTGCCAGCAGCCAAGATTGGGGAGAGGTGAACACTGAAGCTTTCTTT. This sequence encodes CASSQDWGEVNTEAFF.

The gene calls are TRBV3-1 (or the pseudogene TRBV3-2) and TRBJ1-1; perhaps TRBD1 as D (6 bases). The CDR3 is 16 residues long. Looked up from germline, CDR1 is LGHDT and CDR2 is YNNKEL (reference sequence). Trimming cost V 4 bases and J 3 bases, with 18 bases left between them. In nucleotides, the CDR3 is TGTGCCAGCAGCCGCCCCCGGGTGGGGGCCGACACTGAAGCTTTCTTT. This sequence encodes CASSRPRVGADTEAFF.